This TCR beta chain emerged from a study of T cells in Graves' hyperthyroidism and ophthalmopathy. Study-level background: Peripheral blood draws took place at initial diagnosis, ahead of any treatment.

Notes on the study in general: Most thyroid-expanded clonotypes above 0.001 were also found in blood. Stable hyperthyroidism was separated from ophthalmopathy by a model based on 13 V-J features.

The diagnoses drew upon clinical symptoms, serum thyroxine and TRAb, thyroid ultrasound and orbital computed tomography. Authors of the study amplified TCR beta CDR3 regions from RNA transcripts. HTBI primers were employed in a first-round RT-PCR of the TCR CDR3. Via MiXCR, TCRdb re-called the multiplex PCR reads, giving one row per CDR3 protein. The repertoire has 200,000 to 250,000 distinct CDR3 sequences, roughly 18% of them found once; the top ten carry approximately 50%. The CDR3 totals 14 residues. The V and J ends lost 2 bases and 5 bases respectively, with 12 bases between them. In germline, CDR1 is SGHRS, CDR2 YFSETQ. Ten or more counts support this clonotype. Its antigen is undetermined.

The TCR was taken from a man aged 50 or older with Graves' hyperthyroidism. This chain joins TRBV5-1 and TRBJ2-3; D not resolved. Material for sequencing was blood. CDR3 bases: TGCGCCAGCAGCTTCAACACAGTGCGAGATACGCAGTATTTT. Protein sequence: CASSFNTVRDTQYF.